The 24 T cell receptor beta chains in this list originate from one sample, sequenced in a study of neoadjuvant anti-PD-1 for oral cavity cancer. Time point denoted: after neoadjuvant nivolumab, at surgical resection. The data were produced by immunoSEQ multiplex PCR, yet TCRdb's version contains in-frame clones alone and is incomplete. The data show 7,500 to 8,000 clones, 67% seen once. The sample here was PBMCs, taken after nivolumab (anti-PD-1) treatment. These receptors were obtained from a person aged 40 to 85 with oral cavity squamous cell carcinoma.

J is TRBJ2-6 and V is TRBV19; D is unresolved. This CDR3 has 15 residues. V lost 3 bases to trimming and J lost 0 bases, with 6 bases between them. CDR1 is LNHDA, CDR2 SQIVND, per germline (reference sequence). The DNA for the CDR3 is TGTGCCAGTAGTATGGCTCACTCTGGGGCCAACGTCCTGACTTTC. It translates to CASSMAHSGANVLTF. The full variable domain, rest sourced from reference TRBV19 and TRBJ2-6, is DGGITQSPKYLFRKEGQNVTLSCEQNLNHDAMYWYRQDPGQGLRLIYYSQIVNDFQKGDIAEGYSVSREKKESFPLTVTSAQKNPTAFYLCASSMAHSGANVLTFGAGSRLTVL.

The rearrangement uses TRBV10-3 and TRBJ1-6; a possible D gene is TRBD1 (5 bases). The germline gives CDR1 ENHRY, CDR2 SYGVKD. The CDR3 covers 16 residues. V was clipped by 10 bases and J by 0 bases, with 16 bases between them. The CDR3: CATLDPGSSYNSPLHF. The DNA for the CDR3 is TGTGCCACTTTAGATCCAGGGAGCTCCTATAATTCACCCCTCCACTTT.

The chain carries TRBV4-1 and TRBJ1-5; possibly TRBD1 for D (5 bases). The CDR3 has 17 amino acids. V lost 0 bases and J 0 bases, leaving 12 bases between the germline ends. Germline CDR1 is MGHRA and CDR2 is YSYEKL. The DNA for the CDR3 is TGCGCCAGCAGCCAAGATTACGGAGGGGATAGCAATCAGCCCCAGCATTTT. It specifies CASSQDYGGDSNQPQHF.

The chain joins TRBV28 to TRBJ1-2; possible D gene TRBD1, 5 bases. Trimming pared 1 base from V and 4 bases from J, leaving 13 bases between. The germline gives CDR1 MDHEN, CDR2 SYDVKM. This CDR3 has 15 amino acids. The CDR3 region is CASSLSRGLFYGYTF. The CDR3 bases are TGTGCCAGCAGTTTATCTCGGGGCCTCTTCTATGGCTACACCTTC.

The chain joins TRBV10-3 to TRBJ2-1; 10 nucleotides match TRBD2. Germline CDR1 is ENHRY and CDR2 is SYGVKD. V was clipped by 5 bases and J by 4 bases; unmatched bases: 5. This CDR3 is 15 amino acids long. This CDR3 is CAISPPSGGYNEQFF. The CDR3 bases are TGTGCCATCAGTCCCCCTAGCGGGGGTTACAATGAGCAGTTCTTC.

This clone was observed a handful of times. V usage is TRBV4-1 and J usage is TRBJ1-5; 7 nucleotides align to TRBD1. The CDR3 is made up of 16 amino acids. J gave up 1 base and V 3 bases, and 6 bases lay outside the gene matches. Looked up from germline, CDR1 is MGHRA and CDR2 is YSYEKL. The CDR3 is CASSQETGVSNQPQHF. The CDR3 bases are TGCGCCAGCAGCCAGGAAACAGGGGTAAGCAATCAGCCCCAGCATTTT.

The chain is built from TRBV7-2 and TRBJ2-2; D might be TRBD1 (7 bases). Germline V gene data show CDR1 as SGHTA and CDR2 as FQGNSA. The CDR3 runs to 17 residues. Trimming shortened V by 4 bases and J by 7 bases, and 22 bases separated the two germline ends. The CDR3 sequence is CASSSPPGGQRGGELFF. As DNA, the CDR3 is TGTGCCAGCAGCTCCCCTCCCGGGGGACAGCGAGGCGGGGAGCTGTTTTTT.

The CDR3 coding sequence is TGTGCCAGCAGCCCTCACAGGGGGGTGGAGACCCAGTACTTC. It specifies CASSPHRGVETQYF. The V call is TRBV11-2, the J call TRBJ2-5; 8 bases fit TRBD1. Germline assignment: CDR1 SGHAT and CDR2 FQNNGV. The CDR3 extends over 14 amino acids. J lost 5 bases, V lost 5 bases, and 7 bases had no gene match.

This clone was recorded a few times. The V and J genes are TRBV2 and TRBJ2-2; D is possibly TRBD1 (6 bases). Trimming stripped 6 bases from V and 3 bases from J, with 8 bases between. Germline CDR1 is SNHLY and CDR2 is FYNNEI. The CDR3 spans 13 residues. The CDR3 loop is CASRDSYTGELFF. The CDR3 coding sequence is TGTGCCAGCAGGGACAGCTACACCGGGGAGCTGTTTTTT.

V and J are TRBV14 and TRBJ2-7; TRBD2 might be the D (7 bases). The CDR3 consists of 15 residues. Germline CDR1 and CDR2: SGHDN and FVKESK. V gave up 0 bases and J gave up 2 bases, with 11 bases separating them. Written as DNA, the CDR3 is TGTGCCAGCAGCCAAGAGTGGCGGGGGCCCTACGAGCAGTACTTC. Protein product: CASSQEWRGPYEQYF.

In DNA form, the CDR3 reads TGTGCCAGCAGTGACTCAGACACCGGGGAGCTGTTTTTT. Translated: CASSDSDTGELFF. This chain uses TRBV6-4 with TRBJ2-2; D call uncertain. The CDR3 has 13 amino acids. Germline CDR1 reads MRHNA; CDR2 reads SNTAGT. Trimming pared 0 bases from V and 3 bases from J, leaving 2 bases between.

The chain uses TRBV19 and TRBJ1-1; 10 bases map to TRBD1. This CDR3 is 16 amino acids long. Germline assignment: CDR1 LNHDA and CDR2 SQIVND (reference sequence). The CDR3 nucleotides are TGTGGCTCCCTTTCAGACCGGGACAGGGGTCGCACTGAAGCTTTCTTT. Protein sequence: CGSLSDRDRGRTEAFF. Full variable domain (outside the CDR3, taken from reference TRBV19 and TRBJ1-1): DGGITQSPKYLFRKEGQNVTLSCEQNLNHDAMYWYRQDPGQGLRLIYYSQIVNDFQKGDIAEGYSVSREKKESFPLTVTSAQKNPTAFYLCGSLSDRDRGRTEAFFGQGTRLTVV.

This clone was detected only a few times. The J gene is TRBJ1-1, the V gene TRBV29-1, with 8 bases fitting TRBD1. Trimming took 6 bases from V and 4 from J; bases not matched to a gene: 7. CDR1 and CDR2 (germline): SQVTM, ANQGSEA. This CDR3 is 13 amino acids long. This chain's CDR3 is CSVKTGGSTEAFF. The CDR3 nucleotides read TGCAGCGTGAAAACAGGGGGTAGCACTGAAGCTTTCTTT.

The chain employs TRBV15 and TRBJ1-5, with 12 bases lining up with TRBD1. Germline V CDR1 and CDR2: LNHNV, YYDKDF (reference sequence). This CDR3 has 16 amino acids. V lost 3 bases, J lost 2 bases, and 2 bases stayed unmatched. CDR3 region: CATSRGQGAGNQPQHF. The CDR3, as DNA: TGTGCCACCAGCAGGGGACAGGGGGCTGGCAATCAGCCCCAGCATTTT.

This chain links TRBV7-9 with TRBJ2-5; TRBD2 aligns across 9 bases. This CDR3 contains 15 residues. With 3 bases clipped from V and 4 bases from J, the junction kept 6 bases outside the gene matches. Germline loops: CDR1 SEHNR, CDR2 FQNEAQ (reference sequence). In DNA, the CDR3 is TGTGCCAGCAGCTTGGGCGGGGGGGCAGCAGAGACCCAGTACTTC. Residues: CASSLGGGAAETQYF. Complete variable domain (other parts from reference TRBV7-9 and TRBJ2-5): DTGVSQNPRHKITKRGQNVTFRCDPISEHNRLYWYRQTLGQGPEFLTYFQNEAQLEKSRLLSDRFSAERPKGSFSTLEIQRTEQGDSAMYLCASSLGGGAAETQYFGPGTRLLVL.

The chain couples TRBV5-6 to TRBJ2-1; no firm D call. V lost 0 bases and J 12 bases, leaving 13 bases between the germline ends. From germline, CDR1 is SGHDT and CDR2 YYEEEE. The CDR3 extends over 13 amino acids. The CDR3 nucleotides are TGTGCCAGCAGCTTGGGGCAGCTCGCGGTGCAGTTCTTC. Translated, it gives CASSLGQLAVQFF.

The rearrangement uses TRBV5-6 and TRBJ1-1, with 8 bases identical to TRBD1. This CDR3 is built from 16 residues. Germline CDR1 reads SGHDT; CDR2 reads YYEEEE. V trimming: 2 bases; J trimming: 5 bases; junction bases outside the gene matches: 11. Written as DNA, the CDR3 is TGTGCCAGCAGCTTCGGGACAGGAGGGTTAGAGACTGAAGCTTTCTTT. Its translation: CASSFGTGGLETEAFF. Variable domain in full (rest from reference TRBV5-6 and TRBJ1-1): DAGVTQSPTHLIKTRGQQVTLRCSPKSGHDTVSWYQQALGQGPQFIFQYYEEEERQRGNFPDRFSGHQFPNYSSELNVNALLLGDSALYLCASSFGTGGLETEAFFGQGTRLTVV.

The V call is TRBV4-3, the J call TRBJ2-1; 9 bases are a match to TRBD2. V was pared by 8 bases and J by 8 bases, with 13 bases of the junction left unmatched. CDR3 size: 15 residues. The V gene's germline CDR1 is LGHNA and CDR2 YSLEER. This CDR3 reads CASGKAGGFADEQFF. The CDR3 DNA reads TGCGCCAGCGGTAAAGCGGGGGGCTTCGCAGATGAGCAGTTCTTC.

This chain links TRBV11-2 with TRBJ1-1; D unclear. V lost 2 bases and J lost 2, with 6 bases in between. In germline, CDR1 is SGHAT, CDR2 FQNNGV. The CDR3 length is 13 residues. In nucleotides, the CDR3 is TGTGCCAGCAGCTTACCTGAAAACACTGAAGCTTTCTTT. As protein: CASSLPENTEAFF.

This chain uses TRBV9 with TRBJ2-1; 9 nucleotides agree with TRBD1. The CDR3 contains 16 residues. The trim removed 3 bases at V and 0 bases at J, leaving 4 bases unmatched. CDR1 SGDLS and CDR2 YYNGEE come from the germline V gene. The CDR3 DNA reads TGTGCCAGCAGCGCCTACAGGGGGCCCTCCTACAATGAGCAGTTCTTC. Translation gives CASSAYRGPSYNEQFF.

The genes are TRBV27 and TRBJ1-6, with D possibly being TRBD1 (6 bases). The V and J ends lost 5 bases and 7 bases respectively, with 12 bases between them. CDR1 and CDR2 from the germline V gene are MNHEY and SMNVEV (reference sequence). The CDR3 has 14 amino acids. CDR3 residues: CASSITGTNSPLHF. DNA for the CDR3: TGTGCCAGCAGTATTACCGGGACAAATTCACCCCTCCACTTT.

The genes are TRBV9 and TRBJ2-3; D is perhaps TRBD1 (6 bases). The CDR3 has 16 amino acids. V lost 0 bases, J lost 5 bases, and 16 bases lay in between. Germline CDR1 is SGDLS and CDR2 is YYNGEE. The CDR3 sequence: CASSVDWDKARDTQYF. The CDR3 DNA sequence: TGTGCCAGCAGCGTAGACTGGGACAAGGCCAGAGATACGCAGTATTTT.

V gene TRBV25-1 combines with J gene TRBJ1-3; D is possibly TRBD1 (5 bases). CDR1 is MGHDK and CDR2 is SYGVNS in the germline V gene. CDR3 size: 15 residues. The V end was cut by 7 bases, the J end by 6 bases, with 19 bases between. The CDR3 nucleotides are TGTGCCAGCACTGGCGGGGGGTTAAGGGAAAACACCATATATTTT. Translated, it gives CASTGGGLRENTIYF. Combining the CDR3 with reference TRBV25-1 and TRBJ1-3 gives the whole variable domain EADIYQTPRYLVIGTGKKITLECSQTMGHDKMYWYQQDPGMELHLIHYSYGVNSTEKGDLSSESTVSRIRTEHFPLTLESARPSHTSQYLCASTGGGLRENTIYFGEGSWLTVV.

Here the CDR3 reads CASRSGTAYGYTF. The CDR3 DNA reads TGTGCCAGCAGATCCGGGACGGCCTATGGCTACACCTTC. The chain joins TRBV7-2 to TRBJ1-2; perhaps TRBD1 as D (5 bases). The CDR3 consists of 13 residues. Germline-derived CDR1 and CDR2 are SGHTA and FQGNSA. Trimming took off 6 bases at V and 4 bases at J, with 12 bases between the two ends.